Presented here are 22 T cell receptor beta chains from one specimen sequenced in a study of blood T cell repertoires in COVID-19. The repertoire was sequenced with immunoSEQ multiplex PCR; TCRdb's copy has only in-frame clones and lacks some. Seen here are about 480,000 clones, approximately 87% observed once, and the top ten hold 1.5% to 2%. The sample taken for sequencing was PBMCs or T cells enriched from blood (not recorded which). The origin of the receptors is a woman aged 40-49 years who had recovered from COVID-19.

The gene calls are TRBV18 and TRBJ1-1; 9 nucleotides line up with TRBD1. The V and J ends lost 4 bases and 7 bases, in that order; junction bases with no gene match: 7. This CDR3 is built from 14 residues. Germline loops: CDR1 KGHSH, CDR2 LQKENI. For the CDR3, the DNA is TGTGCCAGCTCACGTGAGGGACAGGGCAGTGAAGCTTTCTTT. Translation: CASSREGQGSEAFF.

V and J are TRBV5-4 and TRBJ2-7; unclear D gene. From germline, CDR1 is SGHNT and CDR2 YYREEE (reference sequence). The CDR3 covers 12 residues. Trimming took 1 base from V and 3 from J, leaving 5 bases between them. CDR3 protein: CASSLLSYEQYF. CDR3 sequence (DNA): TGTGCCAGCAGCTTGTTGAGCTACGAGCAGTACTTC.

The chain links TRBV6-4 to TRBJ2-1; TRBD2 matches at 8 bases. Germline CDR1 is MRHNA and CDR2 is SNTAGT. V trimming: 5 bases; J trimming: 4 bases; junction bases outside the gene matches: 10. The CDR3 has 16 amino acids. The CDR3 bases are TGTGCCAGCAGTCTACAACCGGGACTAGAGTACAATGAGCAGTTCTTC. Its translation: CASSLQPGLEYNEQFF.

V is TRBV12-3 or TRBV12-4 and J is TRBJ2-3, with D perhaps TRBD2 (5 bases). This CDR3 is 13 amino acids long. V was clipped by 7 bases and J by 6 bases, with 14 bases between them. CDR3 sequence: CASKDLATDTQYF. CDR3 sequence (DNA): TGTGCCAGCAAGGATCTAGCAACGGATACGCAGTATTTT.

V usage is TRBV29-1 and J usage is TRBJ2-5; a weak D match, TRBD2 (6 bases). Trimming pared 3 bases from V and 5 bases from J, leaving 16 bases between. The CDR3 is made up of 14 amino acids. The germline gives CDR1 SQVTM, CDR2 ANQGSEA. This chain's CDR3 is CSVEAPEGGETQYF. The CDR3 bases are TGCAGCGTTGAGGCCCCGGAGGGTGGGGAGACCCAGTACTTC.

The rearrangement links TRBV12-3 or TRBV12-4 to TRBJ2-1; no definite D call. V dropped 3 bases and J dropped 10 bases, with 10 bases sitting between them. This CDR3 is 12 amino acids long. CDR3 amino acids: CASSFRSSEQFF. CDR3 coding DNA: TGTGCCAGCAGTTTCAGGTCTTCCGAGCAGTTCTTC.

The CDR3 DNA is TGTGCCAGCAGCTTAGACCCGGACAGGGGGCGCACGGGCTATGGCTACACCTTC. It yields the protein CASSLDPDRGRTGYGYTF. The rearrangement uses TRBV11-2 and TRBJ1-2, with 11 bases identical to TRBD1. J was trimmed by 4 bases and V by 0 bases; bases with no gene match: 10. Germline V lookup: CDR1 SGHAT, CDR2 FQNNGV. CDR3 length: 18 residues.

The rearrangement links TRBV18 to TRBJ2-1; TRBD1 matches 10 bases. Germline V CDR1 and CDR2: KGHSH, LQKENI. The CDR3 is 16 amino acids. Trimming at V came to 3 bases and at J to 6 bases, leaving 8 bases not matched to a gene. The CDR3 nucleotides read TGTGCCAGCTCACCCCCGACAGGGGGCGCGATCAATGAGCAGTTCTTC. It translates to CASSPPTGGAINEQFF.

The chain joins TRBV21-1 to TRBJ1-3. TRBV21-1 is an annotated pseudogene. The CDR3 runs 15 residues. DNA of the CDR3: TGTGCCAGCACCCAAGACTCGAGCTCTGGAAACACCATATATTTT. This sequence encodes CASTQDSSSGNTIYF.

The chain couples TRBV11-3 to TRBJ2-7; 7 bases map to TRBD1. The V gene end was trimmed by 5 bases and the J gene end by 3 bases; junction bases not matched to a gene: 10. This CDR3 comprises 15 residues. Germline V gene data show CDR1 as SGHNT and CDR2 as YENEEA. The CDR3 spells CASSPHRGRHYEQYF. The CDR3 nucleotides are TGTGCCAGCAGCCCTCACAGGGGCCGGCACTACGAGCAGTACTTC. Full variable domain (remainder filled in from reference TRBV11-3 and TRBJ2-7): EAGVVQSPRYKIIEKKQPVAFWCNPISGHNTLYWYLQNLGQGPELLIRYENEEAVDDSQLPKDRFSAERLKGVDSTLKIQPAELGDSAVYLCASSPHRGRHYEQYFGPGTRLTVT.

V is TRBV3-1 (or the pseudogene TRBV3-2) and J is TRBJ1-6; 9 positions match TRBD1. The CDR3 consists of 17 residues. CDR1 and CDR2 from the germline V gene are LGHDT and YNNKEL (reference sequence). V trimming: 4 bases; J trimming: 10 bases; junction bases outside the gene matches: 14. The CDR3 spells CASSRYNIGTGSSPLHF. The CDR3 nucleotides read TGTGCCAGCAGCCGATACAACATAGGGACAGGGTCCTCACCCCTCCACTTT.

The rearrangement uses TRBV5-4 and TRBJ2-3; D ambiguous. This CDR3 spans 16 amino acids. V dropped 0 bases and J dropped 1 base, with 12 bases sitting between them. Germline V gene lookup returns CDR1 SGHNT and CDR2 YYREEE (reference sequence). DNA of the CDR3: TGTGCCAGCAGCTTGGCTGTGGGCGCTGGCACAGATACGCAGTATTTT. It codes for CASSLAVGAGTDTQYF.

The chain combines TRBV3-1 (or the pseudogene TRBV3-2) with TRBJ2-7, with D perhaps TRBD1 (6 bases). V was pared by 2 bases and J by 3 bases, with 14 bases between. Germline assignment: CDR1 LGHDT and CDR2 YNNKEL (reference sequence). This CDR3 is built from 15 residues. The CDR3 spells CASSQLPQGLYEQYF. CDR3 bases: TGTGCCAGCAGCCAATTACCACAGGGCCTCTACGAGCAGTACTTC.

The rearrangement joins TRBV4-1 to TRBJ2-5; TRBD2 agrees at 7 bases. The CDR3 totals 19 residues. CDR1 is MGHRA and CDR2 is YSYEKL in the germline V gene. The J segment lost 8 bases and the V segment lost 1 base, leaving 22 bases of the junction unmatched. The CDR3 spells CASSQVGSGLGPHRETQYF. The CDR3 nucleotides are TGCGCCAGCAGCCAAGTCGGTAGCGGGCTAGGTCCCCACAGAGAAACCCAGTACTTC.

The rearrangement joins TRBV9 to TRBJ2-2; 8 positions match TRBD2. The CDR3 extends over 16 amino acids. In germline, CDR1 is SGDLS, CDR2 YYNGEE. The J segment lost 2 bases and the V segment lost 1 base, leaving 4 bases of the junction unmatched. CDR3: CASSVPSGSNTGELFF. CDR3 nucleotides: TGTGCCAGCAGCGTACCCAGCGGGAGTAACACCGGGGAGCTGTTTTTT.

This clone was seen only once. The chain couples TRBV10-2 to TRBJ1-3; the D is unclear. This CDR3 contains 15 residues. Trimming took off 4 bases at V and 2 bases at J, with 12 bases between the two ends. The germline V gene encodes CDR1 WSHSY and CDR2 SAAADI. CDR3: CASSGFVAAGNTIYF. The DNA for the CDR3 is TGCGCCAGCAGTGGCTTTGTCGCGGCTGGAAACACCATATATTTT.

This clone appeared a single time. This sequence joins TRBV5-4 and TRBJ2-1; 7 nucleotides agree with TRBD2. Germline V gene data show CDR1 as SGHNT and CDR2 as YYREEE (reference sequence). The junction had 11 bases not matched to a gene; V was cut back by 6 bases and J by 2 bases. CDR3 length: 16 residues. The chain's CDR3 is CASTPTLAATYNEQFF. DNA of the CDR3: TGTGCCAGCACCCCAACCCTAGCGGCTACCTACAATGAGCAGTTCTTC.

The chain couples TRBV27 to TRBJ2-3; D is ambiguous. The CDR3 loop spans 17 amino acids. V was shortened by 2 bases and J by 0 bases, with 15 bases between the two germline ends. Germline CDR1 is MNHEY and CDR2 is SMNVEV (reference sequence). The CDR3 loop reads CASSLNPSGLSTDTQYF. The CDR3 bases are TGTGCCAGCAGTTTAAATCCATCTGGCCTTAGCACAGATACGCAGTATTTT.

The chain carries TRBV27 and TRBJ1-2, with D unclear. This CDR3 has 14 residues. With 6 bases removed from V and 1 base from J, the gap between germline ends came to 12 bases. The germline gives CDR1 MNHEY, CDR2 SMNVEV (reference sequence). CDR3 bases: TGTGCCAGCAGCCCGACTAGGGATAACTATGGCTACACCTTC. Protein: CASSPTRDNYGYTF.

This rearrangement joins TRBV30 to TRBJ2-2, with 8 positions matching TRBD1. The ends lost 5 bases at V and 5 bases at J; junction bases unmatched: 7. Germline V gene sequence: CDR1 GTSNPN, CDR2 SVGIG (reference sequence). This CDR3 has 14 amino acids. CDR3 residues: CAWAWTGRTGELFF. CDR3 coding DNA: TGTGCCTGGGCCTGGACAGGGAGAACCGGGGAGCTGTTTTTT.

This clone is a singleton in its sample. The gene calls are TRBV7-8 and TRBJ2-1, with 7 bases matching TRBD2. In germline, CDR1 is SGHVS, CDR2 FQNEAQ. Trimming removed 5 bases from V and 8 bases from J; junction bases left unmatched: 12. The CDR3 extends over 15 amino acids. The CDR3, as DNA: TGTGCCAGCAGCCCCCTGGGGCTAGCGGTAGATGAGCAGTTCTTC. Residues: CASSPLGLAVDEQFF.

The V gene is TRBV7-9, the J gene TRBJ2-1, with TRBD1 matching over 7 bases. V lost 2 bases, J lost 5 bases, and 6 bases stayed unmatched. Germline CDR1 and CDR2: SEHNR and FQNEAQ (reference sequence). This CDR3 spans 15 amino acids. The CDR3 loop reads CASSLRTGANNEQFF. In DNA form, the CDR3 reads TGTGCCAGCAGCTTAAGGACAGGCGCGAACAATGAGCAGTTCTTC. Full variable domain (remainder filled in from reference TRBV7-9 and TRBJ2-1): DTGVSQNPRHKITKRGQNVTFRCDPISEHNRLYWYRQTLGQGPEFLTYFQNEAQLEKSRLLSDRFSAERPKGSFSTLEIQRTEQGDSAMYLCASSLRTGANNEQFFGPGTRLTVL.